Listed below are T cell receptor beta chains from one sample, sequenced in a study of cytomegalovirus exposure and HLA in healthy donors. Profiling relied on immunoSEQ multiplex PCR, and the TCRdb table lists in-frame clones only, not all of them. Seen here are about 94,000 clones, 65% to 80% observed once, and the top ten hold approximately 6.4%. Sequenced input: PBMCs. All receptors derive from a man aged 40-55 years in good health and CMV-seropositive. CDR3s include the opening cysteine and the closing phenylalanine or tryptophan. The D gene is left open where the match is weak. Size tells how often a clone was seen (once, few, many) or the class of an expanded clone, and some rows leave it out.

TRBV19	.	TRBJ1-5	.	CASSTPRGVSNQPQHF	TGTGCCAGTAGTACGCCCCGGGGAGTAAGCAATCAGCCCCAGCATTTT
TRBV9	.	TRBJ2-1	TRBD2	CASSVLAGDYNEQFF	TGTGCCAGCAGCGTACTAGCGGGGGACTACAATGAGCAGTTCTTC
TRBV5-4	.	TRBJ2-1	.	CASSPENGGQFF	TGTGCCAGCAGCCCTGAAAATGGCGGTCAGTTCTTC
TRBV28	few	TRBJ1-2	.	CASSGAGGLVGYTF	TGTGCCAGCAGTGGGGCTGGGGGCCTGGTTGGCTACACCTTC
TRBV7-6	.	TRBJ2-3	.	CASSLGQFTDTQYF	TGTGCCAGCAGCTTAGGGCAGTTCACAGATACGCAGTATTTT
TRBV4-1	.	TRBJ2-7	TRBD1	CASSLQGTGYEQYF	TGCGCCAGCAGCCTCCAAGGGACAGGGTACGAGCAGTACTTC
TRBV18	few	TRBJ2-1	TRBD2	CASSPGLAGAGNEQFF	TGTGCCAGCTCACCCGGACTAGCGGGAGCAGGGAATGAGCAGTTCTTC
TRBV7-8	.	TRBJ2-1	.	CASSLDLRDEQFF	TGTGCCAGCAGCTTAGATCTACGGGATGAGCAGTTCTTC
TRBV6-1	.	TRBJ1-2	.	CASSEGNRVNYGYTF	TGTGCCAGCAGTGAAGGGAACAGGGTCAACTATGGCTACACCTTC
TRBV18	.	TRBJ2-7	TRBD1	CASSDDRDGEQYF	TGTGCCAGCTCAGATGACAGGGATGGCGAGCAGTACTTC
TRBV7-9	few	TRBJ1-1	TRBD1	CASSTGQGNTEAFF	TGTGCCAGCAGCACCGGACAGGGCAACACTGAAGCTTTCTTT
TRBV5-5	.	TRBJ1-6	.	CASSPLGESSYNSPLHF	TGTGCCAGCAGCCCCCTTGGGGAGAGTTCCTATAATTCACCCCTCCACTTT
TRBV27	.	TRBJ2-1	.	CASSPGHLLDEQFF	TGTGCCAGCAGTCCGGGACACCTTTTGGATGAGCAGTTCTTC
TRBV5-6	.	TRBJ2-7	.	CASSLRPTPTYEQYF	TGTGCCAGCAGCTTGCGTCCGACTCCCACCTACGAGCAGTACTTC
TRBV4-1	few	TRBJ2-7	TRBD1	CASSLRDREYEQYF	TGCGCCAGCAGCCTCCGGGACAGGGAGTACGAGCAGTACTTC
TRBV4-3	.	TRBJ2-2	.	CASSQPRASDPTGELFF	TGCGCCAGCAGCCAACCCCGGGCTAGCGACCCCACCGGGGAGCTGTTTTTT
TRBV21-1	once	TRBJ2-7	.	CASSNRRTGKYEQYF	TGTGCCAGCAGCAATCGTAGGACAGGGAAGTACGAGCAGTACTTC
TRBV18	.	TRBJ2-5	TRBD1	CAGSQRTGEETQYF	TGTGCCGGATCCCAAAGGACAGGGGAAGAGACCCAGTACTTC
TRBV28	.	TRBJ2-1	.	CANSPLRDRRRQFF	TGTGCCAACAGTCCCCTGCGGGACCGTCGTCGGCAGTTCTTC
TRBV7-2	few	TRBJ2-3	.	CASSDQATTQYF	TGTGCCAGCAGCGACCAGGCAACGACGCAGTATTTT
TRBV9	.	TRBJ2-3	.	CASSVGTGGLTDTQYF	TGTGCCAGCAGCGTAGGTACGGGGGGCCTCACAGATACGCAGTATTTT
TRBV5-6	.	TRBJ1-2	.	CASSLGGGRSYGYTF	TGTGCCAGCAGCTTGGGGGGAGGAAGAAGCTATGGCTACACCTTC
TRBV2	.	TRBJ2-1	.	CASSEGGGRYNEQFF	TGTGCCAGCAGTGAAGGGGGAGGACGGTACAATGAGCAGTTCTTC
TRBV2	.	TRBJ1-1	.	CASSRGDDTEAFF	TGTGCCAGCAGCAGGGGCGACGACACTGAAGCTTTCTTT
TRBV4-2	.	TRBJ1-3	TRBD1	CASSQPGQGPGNTIYF	TGTGCCAGCAGCCAACCCGGACAGGGACCTGGAAACACCATATATTTT
TRBV6-8	.	TRBJ2-6	.	CANLRQGVDSGANVLTF	TGTGCCAACCTACGGCAAGGGGTCGACTCTGGGGCCAACGTCCTGACTTTC
TRBV5-4	few	TRBJ1-5	TRBD1	CASSLDGQGNQPQHF	TGTGCCAGCAGCTTGGACGGACAGGGAAATCAGCCCCAGCATTTT
TRBV10-1	.	TRBJ2-7	.	CASSDGTYEQYF	TGCGCCAGCAGTGACGGGACCTACGAGCAGTACTTC
TRBV6-4	.	TRBJ1-6	TRBD1	CASSDPGGSGQGSPLHF	TGTGCCAGCAGTGACCCCGGGGGGTCGGGACAGGGCTCACCCCTCCACTTT
TRBV5-6	.	TRBJ2-3	TRBD2	CASSLSGGGADTQYF	TGTGCCAGCAGCTTGTCCGGCGGGGGAGCAGATACGCAGTATTTT
TRBV6-5	.	TRBJ2-3	TRBD2	CASSFRGGTDTQYF	TGTGCCAGCAGTTTTCGGGGGGGCACAGATACGCAGTATTTT
TRBV5-1	.	TRBJ2-7	TRBD1	CASSPTGGPYEQYF	TGCGCCAGCAGCCCGACAGGGGGCCCCTACGAGCAGTACTTC
TRBV10-3	.	TRBJ1-4	.	CAISVTGEKLFF	TGTGCCATCTCTGTAACGGGTGAAAAACTGTTTTTT
TRBV11-2	few	TRBJ2-3	.	CASSPGVKDTQYF	TGTGCCAGCAGCCCCGGGGTTAAAGATACGCAGTATTTT
TRBV5-1	.	TRBJ1-5	TRBD1	CASSLDGQGSGNQPQHF	TGCGCCAGCAGCTTGGATGGACAGGGTTCAGGCAATCAGCCCCAGCATTTT
TRBV7-6	.	TRBJ2-1	TRBD2	CASSPNGRAGNEQFF	TGTGCCAGCAGCCCCAACGGGAGGGCCGGCAATGAGCAGTTCTTC
TRBV6-1	.	TRBJ1-1	.	CASSEAGGVMNTEAFF	TGTGCCAGCAGTGAAGCTGGCGGAGTCATGAACACTGAAGCTTTCTTT
TRBV2	.	TRBJ2-3	.	CASSEWMGAGTDTQYF	TGTGCCAGCAGTGAATGGATGGGGGCAGGCACAGATACGCAGTATTTT
TRBV5-1	few	TRBJ2-1	TRBD1	CASSSTGGSYNEQFF	TGCGCCAGCAGCTCTACAGGGGGCTCCTACAATGAGCAGTTCTTC
TRBV27	.	TRBJ2-2	.	CASSLARFTGELFF	TGTGCCAGCAGTTTAGCACGGTTCACCGGGGAGCTGTTTTTT
TRBV4-1	.	TRBJ1-5	.	CASSQERQGLGPQHF	TGCGCCAGCAGCCAAGAACGGCAGGGGCTTGGGCCCCAGCATTTT
TRBV2	.	TRBJ2-7	.	CASVQDSYEQYF	TGTGCCAGCGTACAGGACTCCTACGAGCAGTACTTC
TRBV2	few	TRBJ2-7	TRBD2	CASSGASGGTYEQYF	TGTGCCAGCAGTGGTGCTAGCGGGGGCACCTACGAGCAGTACTTC
TRBV2	.	TRBJ2-5	TRBD2	CASSRGTSGGAQYF	TGTGCCAGCAGTCGAGGAACTAGCGGGGGGGCCCAGTACTTC
TRBV5-4	.	TRBJ1-2	TRBD1	CASSLRDRANYGYTF	TGTGCCAGCAGCTTGAGAGACAGGGCCAACTATGGCTACACCTTC
TRBV11-2	.	TRBJ1-1	.	CASSLDLGSGGAFF	TGTGCCAGCAGCTTAGATCTAGGCTCAGGAGGGGCTTTCTTT
TRBV7-2	.	TRBJ2-2	.	CASSLGAGELFF	TGTGCCAGCAGCTTAGGCGCAGGGGAGCTGTTTTTT
TRBV5-1	.	TRBJ2-3	TRBD2	CASRLSSGDTQYF	TGCGCCAGCAGGCTCTCTAGCGGGGATACGCAGTATTTT
TRBV5-4	once	TRBJ2-1	TRBD2	CASSLGGLAALNEQFF	TGTGCCAGCAGCTTGGGGGGACTAGCGGCGCTCAATGAGCAGTTCTTC
TRBV5-5	.	TRBJ1-2	TRBD1	CASSLWGQPNGYTF	TGTGCCAGCAGCTTGTGGGGACAGCCGAACGGCTACACCTTC
TRBV19	few	TRBJ1-5	TRBD1	CASRGQVYSNQPQHF	TGTGCCAGTAGGGGACAGGTTTATAGCAATCAGCCCCAGCATTTT
TRBV10-3	once	TRBJ2-3	TRBD2	CASASGGSTDTQYF	TGTGCCAGTGCTAGCGGGGGGAGCACAGATACGCAGTATTTT
TRBV9	.	TRBJ1-1	TRBD1	CASSETGHMNTEAFF	TGTGCCAGCAGCGAGACAGGGCACATGAACACTGAAGCTTTCTTT
TRBV5-4	.	TRBJ1-4	.	CASSTRGGVNEKLFF	TGTGCCAGCAGCACCCGGGGAGGGGTAAACGAAAAACTGTTTTTT
TRBV28	.	TRBJ2-2	.	CASSSHAIAAGELFF	TGTGCCAGCAGTTCTCACGCGATAGCGGCCGGGGAGCTGTTTTTT